Given below is one T cell receptor (beta chain) in context. As yet, its antigen is unknown. These data are taken from a study of long-term antiretroviral therapy in people with HIV. Version v3.0 of the immunoSEQ assay was performed at survey level. Produced via immunoSEQ multiplex PCR; TCRdb's table is partial and in-frame only. The sample comprises around 25,000 clones, 85% to 90% of which are singletons, and around 4% rests with the top ten. Trimming removed 2 bases at V and 2 bases at J, with 13 bases between. The CDR3 has 16 amino acids. The germline gives CDR1 SGHTA, CDR2 FQGTGA. Regarding the study as a whole: ART-treated samples gained diversity yet remained below transplant donor controls.

Every donor contributed at least one pre-ART and at least two post-ART PBMC samples. This chain links TRBV7-3 with TRBJ2-1; the D gene is possibly TRBD1 (5 bases). Sequencing used unsorted PBMCs, obtained 1.9 years after starting antiretroviral therapy. This receptor was identified in a woman aged 25 to 39 with HIV. The CDR3 DNA reads TGTGCCAGCAGCTTACGACAGAGAACCACCTACAATGAGCAGTTCTTC. It encodes CASSLRQRTTYNEQFF.